These 14 T cell receptor beta chains originate from one sample sequenced in a study of blood T cell repertoires in COVID-19. Some clones are missing from TCRdb's copy, which holds only in-frame ones; the method was immunoSEQ multiplex PCR. The sample consists of 450,000 or so clones, roughly 87% of them appearing once. Sequencing was carried out using peripheral blood. The receptors here all came from a man between 18 and 29 years old with COVID-19, enrolled during active disease.

The V and J genes are TRBV24-1 and TRBJ2-7; no definite D call. From germline, CDR1 is KGHDR and CDR2 SFDVKD. The ends were cut back, 12 bases at V and 3 bases at J, with 8 bases in the middle. The length of the CDR3 is 10 residues. The CDR3 protein is CAAHNYEQYF. The CDR3 region has the DNA TGTGCCGCACACAACTACGAGCAGTACTTC.

J is TRBJ2-7 and V is TRBV19; maybe TRBD2 (5 bases). The CDR3 has 11 residues. Trimming took off 9 bases at V and 6 bases at J, with 12 bases between the two ends. Germline CDR1 and CDR2: LNHDA and SQIVND (reference sequence). The CDR3 DNA sequence: TGTGCCAGCGACCTTGGAGGCGAGCAGTACTTC. The encoded protein is CASDLGGEQYF.

V usage is TRBV4-1 and J usage is TRBJ1-2; perhaps TRBD1 as D (5 bases). CDR1 and CDR2 from the germline V gene are MGHRA and YSYEKL. The ends were cut back, 1 base at V and 2 bases at J, with 8 bases in the middle. CDR3 length: 14 amino acids. CDR3 DNA sequence: TGCGCCAGCAGCCAAGCCACAGGAAACTATGGCTACACCTTC. Protein: CASSQATGNYGYTF.

Only a few counts were recorded for this clone. The gene calls are TRBV19 and TRBJ2-7; TRBD2 matches at 10 bases. Looked up from germline, CDR1 is LNHDA and CDR2 is SQIVND (reference sequence). The CDR3 loop spans 13 amino acids. V dropped 4 bases and J dropped 3; count of bases not matched to a gene: 0. CDR3 sequence: CASSKREGYEQYF. CDR3 bases: TGTGCCAGTAGTAAGCGGGAGGGCTACGAGCAGTACTTC.

V gene TRBV7-9 combines with J gene TRBJ1-4, with 8 positions matching TRBD1. CDR3 length: 14 amino acids. Trimming cost V 3 bases and J 8 bases; bases outside gene matches: 5. In germline, CDR1 is SEHNR, CDR2 FQNEAQ (reference sequence). CDR3 coding DNA: TGTGCCAGCAGCTTGACAGGGGCAAGAGAAAAACTGTTTTTT. Translating gives CASSLTGAREKLFF. The full variable domain, with the rest looked up from reference TRBV7-9 and TRBJ1-4, is DTGVSQNPRHKITKRGQNVTFRCDPISEHNRLYWYRQTLGQGPEFLTYFQNEAQLEKSRLLSDRFSAERPKGSFSTLEIQRTEQGDSAMYLCASSLTGAREKLFFGSGTQLSVL.

CDR3 nucleotide sequence: TGTGCCAGCTTTTTAGTTGTTGGCTACACCTTC. It codes for CASFLVVGYTF. The chain joins TRBV2 to TRBJ1-2; D unresolved. This CDR3 contains 11 residues. The V gene's germline CDR1 is SNHLY and CDR2 FYNNEI. Trimming left V 8 bases short and J 7 bases short, with 11 bases between.

This rearrangement joins TRBV5-1 to TRBJ2-2; 7 positions agree with TRBD1. Germline V gene sequence: CDR1 SGHRS, CDR2 YFSETQ. This CDR3 is built from 15 residues. Unmatched junction bases numbered 9, after V lost 6 bases and J lost 4 bases. CDR3 coding DNA: TGCGCCAGCACCACGACAGGGATGGCCACCGGGGAGCTGTTTTTT. As protein: CASTTTGMATGELFF.

The CDR3 is CASSVGLAGGHTGELFF. The CDR3 DNA is TGTGCCAGCAGCGTAGGGCTAGCGGGGGGTCACACCGGGGAGCTGTTTTTT. This chain uses TRBV9 with TRBJ2-2, with TRBD2 matching 11 bases. Germline-derived CDR1 and CDR2 are SGDLS and YYNGEE. Trimming took 0 bases from V and 3 from J; bases not matched to a gene: 4. This CDR3 contains 17 residues. The full variable domain, its missing parts supplied by reference TRBV9 and TRBJ2-2, is DSGVTQTPKHLITATGQRVTLRCSPRSGDLSVYWYQQSLDQGLQFLIQYYNGEERAKGNILERFSAQQFPDLHSELNLSSLELGDSALYFCASSVGLAGGHTGELFFGEGSRLTVL.

The J gene is TRBJ2-3, the V gene TRBV10-3; no clear D gene. CDR1 and CDR2 from the germline V gene are ENHRY and SYGVKD. CDR3 length: 14 amino acids. Deletions cut 2 bases from V and 4 bases from J, with 10 bases between. CDR3 bases: TGTGCCATCAGTGAGGGGCCTGCCCCAGATACGCAGTATTTT. Its protein product is CAISEGPAPDTQYF.

The chain couples TRBV11-2 to TRBJ1-1, with 8 bases matching TRBD1. The CDR3 is 15 residues long. The V gene end was trimmed by 5 bases and the J gene end by 5 bases; junction bases not matched to a gene: 10. Germline values: CDR1 SGHAT, CDR2 FQNNGV. The CDR3 nucleotides are TGTGCCAGCAGCCCCCGGACAGGGCTTTTTACTGAAGCTTTCTTT. As protein: CASSPRTGLFTEAFF. Based on the CDR3 plus reference TRBV11-2 and TRBJ1-1, the full variable domain is EAGVAQSPRYKIIEKRQSVAFWCNPISGHATLYWYQQILGQGPKLLIQFQNNGVVDDSQLPKDRFSAERLKGVDSTLKIQPAKLEDSAVYLCASSPRTGLFTEAFFGQGTRLTVV.

The rearrangement joins TRBV2 to TRBJ1-5; TRBD1 agrees at 7 bases. V gave up 5 bases and J gave up 4 bases; unmatched junction bases: 5. This CDR3 has 14 amino acids. CDR1 SNHLY and CDR2 FYNNEI come from the germline V gene. The CDR3 here is CASSRQGRNQPQHF. The CDR3 DNA reads TGTGCCAGCAGTAGACAGGGAAGGAATCAGCCCCAGCATTTT.

V usage is TRBV2 and J usage is TRBJ1-5; TRBD1 matches at 8 bases. Looked up from germline, CDR1 is SNHLY and CDR2 is FYNNEI. The CDR3 runs 14 residues. Trimming took 5 bases from V and 6 from J; bases not matched to a gene: 6. The DNA of the CDR3 is TGTGCCAGCAGTTTCGGACAGGGAAGTCAGCCCCAGCATTTT. Its translation is CASSFGQGSQPQHF.

The chain recombines TRBV7-8 with TRBJ2-7; D uncertain. Germline assignment: CDR1 SGHVS and CDR2 FQNEAQ. The CDR3 is 15 amino acids. V was pared by 0 bases and J by 4 bases, with 13 bases between. The CDR3 DNA is TGTGCCAGCAGCTTAGCCCCTGGCGGATTTTACGAGCAGTACTTC. Amino acids: CASSLAPGGFYEQYF. Based on the CDR3 plus reference TRBV7-8 and TRBJ2-7, the full variable domain is GAGVSQSPRYKVAKRGQDVALRCDPISGHVSLFWYQQALGQGPEFLTYFQNEAQLDKSGLPSDRFFAERPEGSVSTLKIQRTQQEDSAVYLCASSLAPGGFYEQYFGPGTRLTVT.

The CDR3: CASRADRRNTGELFF. The CDR3 DNA reads TGTGCCAGCAGGGCGGACAGGAGGAACACCGGGGAGCTGTTTTTT. The rearrangement links TRBV11-3 to TRBJ2-2; 7 bases agree with TRBD1. J lost 1 base, V lost 6 bases, and 5 bases had no gene match. The CDR3 runs to 15 residues. Looked up from germline, CDR1 is SGHNT and CDR2 is YENEEA.